The clone carrying this T cell receptor (beta chain) was observed at least ten times. V lost 2 bases to trimming and J lost 12 bases, with 17 bases between them. The CDR3 sequence is 14 residues long. TCRbeta library construction was performed incorporating unique molecular identifiers. TCRdb used MiXCR to reprocess the PCR reads, holding one entry per CDR3 protein. The data show almost 500,000 distinct CDR3 sequences, roughly an eighth seen once. This sample is part of a study of T-cell reconstitution after alpha-beta-depleted transplantation in children. The genes are TRBV12-3 or TRBV12-4 and TRBJ2-4; D is unresolved. The starting material was PBMCs from the stem cell graft donor, obtained from the stem cell graft. The origin of this receptor is a human donor who donated a stem cell graft to a child with combined immunodeficiency. The CDR3 region has the DNA TGTGCCAGCAGTTTATCTATCAGTGGGTGGGGTCAGTACTTC. This gives the protein CASSLSISGWGQYF.